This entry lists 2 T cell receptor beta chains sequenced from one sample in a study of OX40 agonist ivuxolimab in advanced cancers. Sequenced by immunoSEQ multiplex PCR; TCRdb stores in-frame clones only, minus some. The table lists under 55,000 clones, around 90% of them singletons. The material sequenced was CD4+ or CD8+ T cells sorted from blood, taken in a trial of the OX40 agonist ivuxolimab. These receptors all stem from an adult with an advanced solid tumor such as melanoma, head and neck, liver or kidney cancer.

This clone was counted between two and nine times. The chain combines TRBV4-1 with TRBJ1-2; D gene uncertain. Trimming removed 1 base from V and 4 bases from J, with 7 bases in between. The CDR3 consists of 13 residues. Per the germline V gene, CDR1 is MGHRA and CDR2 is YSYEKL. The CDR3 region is CASSQAAIYGYTF. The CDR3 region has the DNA TGCGCCAGCAGCCAAGCGGCCATCTATGGCTACACCTTC.

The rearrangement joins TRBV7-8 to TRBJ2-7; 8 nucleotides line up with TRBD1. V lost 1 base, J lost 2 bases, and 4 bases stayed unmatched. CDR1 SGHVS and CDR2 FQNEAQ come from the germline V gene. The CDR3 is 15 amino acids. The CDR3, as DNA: TGTGCCAGCAGCTTAGTTCCGGACAGGGCCTACGAGCAGTACTTC. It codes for CASSLVPDRAYEQYF.